This T cell receptor (beta chain) was captured by sequencing in a study of blood T cells in healthy people across ages. A J-beta primer mix and a sample-barcoded 5' primer were used in a second PCR of about 7 to 12 cycles. TCRdb itself ran the 5' RACE reads through MiXCR, one entry per CDR3 protein. The sample has more than 1 million distinct CDR3 sequences; more than 40% are singletons. Per germline, CDR1 SNHLY and CDR2 FYNNEI. Trimming cost V 10 bases and J 7 bases; bases outside gene matches: 10. CDR3 length: 13 amino acids. This rearrangement joins TRBV2 to TRBJ2-7, with TRBD2 matching over 10 bases. This clonotype was sampled from a woman aged 55-70 years in good health. Sequencing was done on a sample of blood. The CDR3 reads CAIRTSGLNEQYF. The CDR3 coding sequence is TGTGCCATCAGGACTAGCGGTCTCAATGAGCAGTACTTC. Supplemented by reference TRBV2 and TRBJ2-7, the full variable domain reads EPEVTQTPSHQVTQMGQEVILRCVPISNHLYFYWYRQILGQKVEFLVSFYNNEISEKSEIFDDQFSVERPDGSNFTLKIRSTKLEDSAMYFCAIRTSGLNEQYFGPGTRLTVT.